Listed below are T cell receptor beta chains from one sample, sequenced in a study of identical twins. MiXCR, run by TCRdb on the 5' RACE reads, gives a single entry per CDR3 protein. The data show approximately 220,000 distinct CDR3 sequences, 9.4% seen once. Sequences were obtained from memory (CD45RO+) T cells sorted from blood. These receptors all come from a woman aged 18-29 years in good health. The CDR3 runs from the conserved cysteine through the conserved F or W. A D gene is named only where the DNA matches it firmly. Rows give clone size only sometimes, using once, few, many, or a class for an expanded clone.

j_gene | v_gene | abundance | d_gene | CDR3nt | CDR3aa
TRBJ1-2 | TRBV12-3/TRBV12-4 | . | . | TGTGCCAGCAGTAGGGGTCAGGACTATGGCTACACCTTC | CASSRGQDYGYTF
TRBJ2-6 | TRBV5-5 | . | . | TGTGCCAGCAGCTCCGGGGCCAACGTCCTGACTTTC | CASSSGANVLTF
TRBJ2-7 | TRBV7-6 | . | TRBD1 | TGTGCCAGCAGCTTAAGCGACAGGGGGTACGAGCAGTACTTC | CASSLSDRGYEQYF
TRBJ1-5 | TRBV20-1 | many | . | TGCAGTGCTAGAACTGCAGGCGGCCCCAATCAGCCCCAGCATTTT | CSARTAGGPNQPQHF
TRBJ2-7 | TRBV12-3/TRBV12-4 | . | TRBD1 | TGTGCCAGCCAGGGACAGGGGACCTACGAGCAGTACTTC | CASQGQGTYEQYF
TRBJ2-3 | TRBV14 | few | TRBD1 | TGTGCCAGCAGCCAAGGGACAGGGGGAGTGTATACGCAGTATTTT | CASSQGTGGVYTQYF
TRBJ2-3 | TRBV6-1 | . | TRBD2 | TGTGCCAGCAAACAACTAGCGGTAGATACGCAGTATTTT | CASKQLAVDTQYF
TRBJ2-4 | TRBV5-5 | few | . | TGTGCCAGCAGCTTGACGAGGAATCTAGCCAAAAACATTCAGTACTTC | CASSLTRNLAKNIQYF
TRBJ1-5 | TRBV27 | . | . | TGTGCCAGCAGTCCCCGACAGAATAGCAATCAGCCCCAGCATTTT | CASSPRQNSNQPQHF
TRBJ2-7 | TRBV28 | few | TRBD2 | TGTGCCAGCAGTCCTCTGACTAGCGCCTACGAGCAGTACTTC | CASSPLTSAYEQYF
TRBJ1-1 | TRBV7-8 | many | . | TGTGCCAGCAGCTTGAGGGAGACTTATGAAGCTTTCTTT | CASSLRETYEAFF
TRBJ2-2 | TRBV12-3/TRBV12-4 | many | TRBD1 | TGTGCCAGCAGGACATACAGGGGGCGTTTCAACACCGGGGAGCTGTTTTTT | CASRTYRGRFNTGELFF
TRBJ2-7 | TRBV14 | many | . | TGTGCCAGCAGCCGCAGGGCTAAGCAGTACTTC | CASSRRAKQYF
TRBJ2-3 | TRBV12-3/TRBV12-4 | few | . | TGTGCCAGCAGATTAACAGATACGCAGTATTTT | CASRLTDTQYF
TRBJ1-1 | TRBV5-6 | . | TRBD1 | TGTGCCAGCAGCGGGAGGACAGGTTCCCTCCACACTGAAGCTTTCTTT | CASSGRTGSLHTEAFF
TRBJ2-1 | TRBV20-1 | few | . | TGCAGTGCTAGAAAGGCGCAGGCTTACAATGAGCAGTTCTTC | CSARKAQAYNEQFF
TRBJ1-1 | TRBV5-1 | . | TRBD1 | TGCGCCAGCAGCTTGGCCTCGACAGGGGTGACTGAAGCTTTCTTT | CASSLASTGVTEAFF
TRBJ1-6 | TRBV10-3 | few | . | TGTGCCATCAGTGGGGGGCCCAATTCACCCCTCCACTTT | CAISGGPNSPLHF
TRBJ2-5 | TRBV2 | few | TRBD2 | TGTGCCAGCAGGAGCCAGGGAGGGACCCAAGAGACCCAGTACTTC | CASRSQGGTQETQYF
TRBJ2-1 | TRBV20-1 | . | . | TGCAGTGCTCGTCGGACGGGTGAGCAGTTCTTC | CSARRTGEQFF
TRBJ2-2 | TRBV11-3 | few | . | TGTGCCAGCAGCCAAACACGCACCGGGGAGCTGTTTTTT | CASSQTRTGELFF
TRBJ1-5 | TRBV12-3/TRBV12-4 | many | . | TGTGCCAGCAGTTTAGGCGGGCCCCAGCATTTT | CASSLGGPQHF
TRBJ2-2 | TRBV20-1 | many | . | TGCAGTGCTAGAGCGTTACAGGGGAACACCGGGGAGCTGTTTTTT | CSARALQGNTGELFF
TRBJ2-4 | TRBV20-1 | few | TRBD2 | TGCAGTGCTAGACCAACTAACCTGGGAGGGGAAAACATTCAGTACTTC | CSARPTNLGGENIQYF
TRBJ2-3 | TRBV10-3 | few | TRBD2 | TGTGCCATCAGTGAAGGACTAGCGGGTTCCACAGATACGCAGTATTTT | CAISEGLAGSTDTQYF
TRBJ2-7 | TRBV11-2 | . | TRBD1 | TGTGCCAGCAGCTTAGGGACAGGGGGCTTTTTCACCTACGAGCAGTACTTC | CASSLGTGGFFTYEQYF
TRBJ1-4 | TRBV7-4 | . | . | . | CASSYEQKMKNCFF
TRBJ2-3 | TRBV5-4 | . | . | TGTGCCAGCAGCTTGTCGAGCGGTACCACAGATACGCAGTATTTT | CASSLSSGTTDTQYF
TRBJ1-6 | TRBV5-1 | few | . | TGCGCCAGCAGCTTGGATGGGCAGTCATCTAATTCACCCCTCCACTTT | CASSLDGQSSNSPLHF
TRBJ2-1 | TRBV20-1 | . | TRBD2 | TGCAGTGCCAACAAGGGACTAGCGTTAGGGGAGCAGTTCTTC | CSANKGLALGEQFF
TRBJ2-7 | TRBV11-3 | few | . | TGTGCCAGCAGCTTCGGGACCGACAGCTCCTACGAGCAGTACTTC | CASSFGTDSSYEQYF
TRBJ1-1 | TRBV3-1 | . | . | TGTGCCAGCAGCACGATTAGCGGGACTGAAGCTTTCTTT | CASSTISGTEAFF
TRBJ2-7 | TRBV9 | . | . | TGTGCCAGCAGCCCTCACGTCGGGAGCTCCTACGAGCAGTACTTC | CASSPHVGSSYEQYF
TRBJ1-1 | TRBV27 | few | . | TGTGCCAGCAGGAGCTACACTGAAGCTTTCTTT | CASRSYTEAFF
TRBJ2-7 | TRBV12-3/TRBV12-4 | many | . | TGTGCCAGCAGTAACCGGGACCGTAGCTCCTACGAGCAGTACTTC | CASSNRDRSSYEQYF
TRBJ2-1 | TRBV6-1 | many | . | TGTGCCAGCAGTGAAGCTAGCGGCTCCTACAATGAGCAGTTCTTC | CASSEASGSYNEQFF
TRBJ2-1 | TRBV25-1 | . | . | TGTGCCAGCAGTGAATCGGCAGGGGCCTCCTATAGCTCCTACAATGAGCAGTTCTTC | CASSESAGASYSSYNEQFF
TRBJ2-5 | TRBV29-1 | . | TRBD1 | TGCAGCGTTTTCCGGACAGGGGGCTCGGAGACCCAGTACTTC | CSVFRTGGSETQYF
TRBJ2-7 | TRBV7-6 | . | . | TGTGCCAGCAGCCGTAACAGGGCGTCCGAGCAGTACTTC | CASSRNRASEQYF
TRBJ2-7 | TRBV27 | . | . | TGTGCCAGCGGCCTAGGGGTGATCGAGCAGTACTTC | CASGLGVIEQYF
TRBJ2-7 | TRBV18 | few | TRBD1 | TGTGCCAGCTCACCCCGGACAGGGTCCGTGTCCTACGAGCAGTACTTC | CASSPRTGSVSYEQYF
TRBJ2-3 | TRBV7-2 | few | . | TGTGCCAGCAGCTTAACCTTTGGTACGCAGTATTTT | CASSLTFGTQYF
TRBJ2-3 | TRBV5-1 | few | . | TGCGCCAGCAGCTTGTTGTCCAGGGGCACAGATACGCAGTATTTT | CASSLLSRGTDTQYF
TRBJ1-5 | TRBV2 | few | . | TGTGCCAGCAGATGGGAGGGGAACCAGCCCCAGCATTTT | CASRWEGNQPQHF
TRBJ2-7 | TRBV5-1 | . | . | TGCGCCAGCAGCAACAGGGATTTACCCTACGAGCAGTACTTC | CASSNRDLPYEQYF
TRBJ2-3 | TRBV6-1 | many | . | TGTGCCAGCAGTCAAGGGAGGCGCGATACGCAGTATTTT | CASSQGRRDTQYF
TRBJ2-7 | TRBV7-3 | few | . | TGTGCCAGCAGCTTAAAGGCTGAAAACTACGAGCAGTACTTC | CASSLKAENYEQYF
TRBJ2-1 | TRBV12-3/TRBV12-4 | many | TRBD2 | TGTGCCAGCAGTCTTAGCGGGAGGTCCTACAATGAGCAGTTCTTC | CASSLSGRSYNEQFF
TRBJ2-3 | TRBV9 | . | TRBD2 | TGTGCCAGCAGCTTTTGGACTAGACCAGATACGCAGTATTTT | CASSFWTRPDTQYF
TRBJ1-6 | TRBV20-1 | few | . | TGCAGTGCTAGAGGGGGGGGGGGTATATTGAATTCACCCCTCCACTTT | CSARGGGGILNSPLHF
TRBJ2-5 | TRBV29-1 | . | . | TGCAGCGTTGACTTGAAACCCGAAGAGACCCAGTACTTC | CSVDLKPEETQYF
TRBJ1-1 | TRBV29-1 | . | . | TGCAGCGTTGAAGAAGGAACGGCGAACACTGAAGCTTTCTTT | CSVEEGTANTEAFF